Listed below are T cell receptor beta chains from one sample, sequenced in a study of blood T cell repertoires in COVID-19. The protocol was immunoSEQ multiplex PCR, while the TCRdb copy is restricted to in-frame clones and leaves out a portion. The sample has a few hundred thousand clones; around 83% are singletons. Sequenced input: peripheral blood. These receptors originate from a woman aged 45-65 years with acute or convalescent COVID-19. Each CDR3 is given with its conserved first and last residue. Each record gives: D gene, V gene, clone size, J gene, CDR3 DNA, CDR3 protein. D genes are given only for firm matches. The listing skips clone size in some rows; elsewhere it reads once, few, many or a size class.

TRBD2,TRBV5-4,NA,TRBJ2-3,TGTGCCAGCAGCGGAATAGCGGGAGGGCCAACAGATACGCAGTATTTT,CASSGIAGGPTDTQYF
NA,TRBV2,once,TRBJ2-5,TGTGCCAGCTCCTCGGAGGCCCAAGAGACCCAGTACTTC,CASSSEAQETQYF
TRBD1,TRBV9,NA,TRBJ2-1,TGTGCCAGCAGCGAGGGGGACAGCTCCTACAATGAGCAGTTCTTC,CASSEGDSSYNEQFF
TRBD1,TRBV14,NA,TRBJ1-4,TGTGCCAGCAGCCGAGGGACAGGGCTCGAAAAACTGTTTTTT,CASSRGTGLEKLFF
NA,TRBV30,NA,TRBJ1-1,TGTGCCTGCAGACTTAACACTGAAGCTTTCTTT,CACRLNTEAFF
TRBD1,TRBV5-1,NA,TRBJ2-3,TGCGCCAGCAGAGTGACAGGGATGGGAGATACGCAGTATTTT,CASRVTGMGDTQYF
NA,TRBV10-2,NA,TRBJ1-1,TGCGCCAGCAAAGAGGGGGGGGACACTGAAGCTTTCTTT,CASKEGGDTEAFF
TRBD1,TRBV6-2/TRBV6-3,NA,TRBJ2-7,TGTGCCAGCAGTGACCAGGGGGCTGGAAGTTACGAGCAGTACTTC,CASSDQGAGSYEQYF
NA,TRBV4-2,once,TRBJ1-6,TGTGCCAGCAGCCAAGATGGGGGGGCGAAGAATTCACCCCTCCACTTT,CASSQDGGAKNSPLHF
NA,TRBV29-1,few,TRBJ2-3,TGCAGCGTTGAGCGGCTTCATACGCAGTATTTT,CSVERLHTQYF
TRBD1,TRBV7-2,once,TRBJ2-3,TGTGCCAGCAGCCCGGGACAGGGGTACACAGATACGCAGTATTTT,CASSPGQGYTDTQYF
TRBD1,TRBV9,few,TRBJ2-7,TGTGCCAGCAGCGTATCGACAGGGGCGACCTACGAGCAGTACTTC,CASSVSTGATYEQYF
NA,TRBV12-3/TRBV12-4,NA,TRBJ1-1,TGTGCCAGCATTTTTTCTATGAACACTGAAGCTTTCTTT,CASIFSMNTEAFF
TRBD2,TRBV24-1,NA,TRBJ2-1,TGTGCCACCTCGACTAGCGGGGTAAATGAGCAGTTCTTC,CATSTSGVNEQFF
NA,TRBV9,NA,TRBJ2-1,TGTGCCAGCAGCCCCCGGACAGCACTTTACAATGAGCAGTTCTTC,CASSPRTALYNEQFF
TRBD2,TRBV27,NA,TRBJ2-7,TGTGCCAGCAGAGGGACTATAGTTCCTTACTACGAGCAGTACTTC,CASRGTIVPYYEQYF
TRBD1,TRBV18,NA,TRBJ1-1,TGTGCCAGCTCACTTTCTAGGGACAGGGGAAACACTGAAGCTTTCTTT,CASSLSRDRGNTEAFF
NA,TRBV19,NA,TRBJ1-5,TGTGCCAGTAGTATAGCCCGACAGCAGCCCCAGCATTTT,CASSIARQQPQHF
NA,TRBV9,once,TRBJ2-1,TGTGCCAGCAGTAAAATGGACACCTACAATGAGCAGTTCTTC,CASSKMDTYNEQFF
NA,TRBV24-1,NA,TRBJ1-6,TGTGCCACCAGTGGCGGGGCTTATAATTCACCCCTCCACTTT,CATSGGAYNSPLHF
TRBD1,TRBV7-8,NA,TRBJ1-2,TGTGCCAGCAGCTTGTCGGGACAGGGTCGAGGCTATGGCTACACCTTC,CASSLSGQGRGYGYTF
TRBD1,TRBV4-1,NA,TRBJ1-1,TGCGCCAGCAGCCCCGCGACAGGGGGCACTGAAGCTTTCTTT,CASSPATGGTEAFF
TRBD2,TRBV10-2,NA,TRBJ2-7,TGCGCCAGCAGTTTGACCGGGACTAGCGACTCCTACGAGCAGTACTTC,CASSLTGTSDSYEQYF
TRBD2,TRBV13,NA,TRBJ2-1,TGTGCCAGCAGCTTAGGGGGAGGGCCCTACAATGAGCAGTTCTTC,CASSLGGGPYNEQFF
TRBD1,TRBV7-9,NA,TRBJ1-2,TGTGCCAGCAGCTTAGCGGCAGGGGGCGACGAGTATGGCTACACCTTC,CASSLAAGGDEYGYTF
NA,TRBV27,NA,TRBJ2-3,TGTGCCAGCGGGGCGAACGCAGATACGCAGTATTTT,CASGANADTQYF
TRBD1,TRBV7-3,few,TRBJ1-6,TGTGCCAGCAGCTTAACCGGACAGGATAATTCACCCCTCCACTTT,CASSLTGQDNSPLHF
NA,TRBV3-1/TRBV3-2,NA,TRBJ2-7,TGTGCCAGCAGCCCCCGCACGGACTCCACCCTCTACGAGCAGTACTTC,CASSPRTDSTLYEQYF
TRBD2,TRBV7-8,NA,TRBJ2-1,TGTGCCAGCAGCCCTCGGAGCGGGGTCTACAATGAGCAGTTCTTC,CASSPRSGVYNEQFF
NA,TRBV7-2,NA,TRBJ1-2,TGTGCCAGCACCCCTCAGGGCTGGTATGGCTACACCTTC,CASTPQGWYGYTF
TRBD2,TRBV11-3,few,TRBJ2-7,TGTGCCAGCAGCTTTCGAGCGGGAGGGCCCTACGAGCAGTACTTC,CASSFRAGGPYEQYF
NA,TRBV5-1,NA,TRBJ1-5,TGCGCCAGCAGCAAGGGACAAGGTAATCAGCCCCAGCATTTT,CASSKGQGNQPQHF
TRBD1,TRBV5-4,NA,TRBJ1-1,TGTGCCAGCAGTGACAGGGGGCGCGGGAACACTGAAGCTTTCTTT,CASSDRGRGNTEAFF
TRBD1,TRBV6-5,NA,TRBJ2-7,TGTGCCAGCAGCGTGACAGGGGCCAGCTACGAGCAGTACTTC,CASSVTGASYEQYF
TRBD1,TRBV5-1,NA,TRBJ2-2,TGCGCCAGCAGCTTGGAGGGACAGGGGAGCACCGGGGAGCTGTTTTTT,CASSLEGQGSTGELFF
TRBD1,TRBV2,NA,TRBJ1-2,TGTGCCAGCAGTGGGGACAGGGCATCTTTCCATGGCTACACCTTC,CASSGDRASFHGYTF
NA,TRBV25-1,NA,TRBJ2-3,TGTGCCAGCGGCCGTGGGCAGGGGAATGGAGATACGCAGTATTTT,CASGRGQGNGDTQYF
NA,TRBV6-2/TRBV6-3,NA,TRBJ1-2,TGTGCCAGCAGTTACTCGGCAGGGGCCGATGGCTACACCTTC,CASSYSAGADGYTF
NA,TRBV4-1,once,TRBJ2-1,TGCGCCAGCAGCCAAGCCCGGGGTGAGGAGCAGTTCTTC,CASSQARGEEQFF
NA,TRBV27,NA,TRBJ1-5,TGTGCCAGCAGTTTAACCTCGGGTCTCAATCAGCCCCAGCATTTT,CASSLTSGLNQPQHF
NA,TRBV2,NA,TRBJ2-3,TGTGCCAGCAGTGACCCGACGCCACCGCGGGATACGCAGTATTTT,CASSDPTPPRDTQYF
TRBD1,TRBV7-9,few,TRBJ1-4,TGTGCCAGCAGCTTAGGACAGGGGGTGGACGAAAAACTGTTTTTT,CASSLGQGVDEKLFF
NA,TRBV5-6,NA,TRBJ1-2,TGTGCCAGCAGCCCAGGGGTCGACTATGGCTACACCTTC,CASSPGVDYGYTF
TRBD1,TRBV3-1/TRBV3-2,once,TRBJ1-4,TGTGCCAGCAGCCGGACAGGGGCTGATGAAAAACTGTTTTTT,CASSRTGADEKLFF
TRBD2,TRBV12-5,once,TRBJ2-1,TGTGCTAGTGGCATTGCCGTAGCGGGGGGGCGGTACAGGAACAATGAGCAGTTCTTC,CASGIAVAGGRYRNNEQFF
TRBD2,TRBV2,NA,TRBJ2-3,TGTGCCAGCAGTATGAGCGGGGGGGCTTTAGATACGCAGTATTTT,CASSMSGGALDTQYF
NA,TRBV30,NA,TRBJ1-2,TGTGCCTGGAGTGTAGGTTGGAGGACGGCCGCCTTC,CAWSVGWRTAAF
TRBD1,TRBV30,once,TRBJ1-2,TGTGCCGGGACCAACGTCACAGGGGGAAACGGCTACACCTTC,CAGTNVTGGNGYTF
NA,TRBV25-1,NA,TRBJ1-5,TGTGCCAGCAGTGAATATTCCCAAAATCAGCCCCAGCATTTT,CASSEYSQNQPQHF